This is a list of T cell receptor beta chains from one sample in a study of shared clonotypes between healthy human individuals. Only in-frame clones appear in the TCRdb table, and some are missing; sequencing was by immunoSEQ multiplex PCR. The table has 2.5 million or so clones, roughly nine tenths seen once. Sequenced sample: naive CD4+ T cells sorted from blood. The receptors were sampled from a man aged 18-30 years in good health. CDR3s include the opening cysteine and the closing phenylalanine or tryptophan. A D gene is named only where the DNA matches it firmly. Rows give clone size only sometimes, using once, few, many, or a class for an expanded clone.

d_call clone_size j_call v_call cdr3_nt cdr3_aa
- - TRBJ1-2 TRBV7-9 TGTGCCAGCAGCCCCCCTTCCCAAAGCTATGGCTACACCTTC CASSPPSQSYGYTF
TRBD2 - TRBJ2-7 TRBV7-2 TGTGCCAGCAGAGAACTAGCGGGAGGGCCTAACGAGCAGTACTTC CASRELAGGPNEQYF
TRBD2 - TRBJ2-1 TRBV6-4 TGTGCCAGCAGCTCTTTAGCGGGGGCCCCCAATGAGCAGTTCTTC CASSSLAGAPNEQFF
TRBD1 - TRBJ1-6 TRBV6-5 TGTGCCAGCAGTCAGGGGGCTAGGAATTCACCCCTCCACTTT CASSQGARNSPLHF
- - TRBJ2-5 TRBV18 TGTGCCAGCTCACCGGGGGGAGAGACCCAGTACTTC CASSPGGETQYF
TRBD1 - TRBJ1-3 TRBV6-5 TGTGCCAGCAGTTACTCCGGGACAGCAACAGGAAACACCATATATTTT CASSYSGTATGNTIYF
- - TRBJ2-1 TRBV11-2 TGTGCCAGCAGCTTAGAGCAGGGAATTGAGCAGTTCTTC CASSLEQGIEQFF
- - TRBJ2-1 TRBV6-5 TGTGCCAGCAGTTTGGGACTCGACAATGAGCAGTTCTTC CASSLGLDNEQFF
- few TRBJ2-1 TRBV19 TGTGCCGTACGATCCGGGACGGGTACCTACAATGAGCAGTTCTTC CAVRSGTGTYNEQFF
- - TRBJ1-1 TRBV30 TGTGCCTGGCGCCCTTCCTTACAGGGGAACACTGAAGCTTTCTTT CAWRPSLQGNTEAFF
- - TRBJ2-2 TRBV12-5 TGTGCTAGTGGTTTGTACTGGGGCGCCCCCGACACCGGGGAGCTGTTTTTT CASGLYWGAPDTGELFF
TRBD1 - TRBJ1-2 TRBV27 TGTGCCAGCTCCTTTGTTAGGACAGGCAACTATGGCTACACCTTC CASSFVRTGNYGYTF
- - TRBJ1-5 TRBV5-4 TGTGCCAGCAGCTGGGGAAATCAGCCCCAGCATTTT CASSWGNQPQHF
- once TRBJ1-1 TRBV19 TGTGCCAGTAGCCCCACAGTGGGCCTGATACTGAACACTGAAGCTTTCTTT CASSPTVGLILNTEAFF
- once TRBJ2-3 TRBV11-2 TGTGCCAGCAGCACTCGGGGGAGCGGTAGCACAGATACGCAGTATTTT CASSTRGSGSTDTQYF
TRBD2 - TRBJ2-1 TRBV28 TGTGCCAGCAGTTTATTTGCGCGGGGGTACAATGAGCAGTTCTTC CASSLFARGYNEQFF
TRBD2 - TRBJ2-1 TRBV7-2 TGTGCCAGCAGATCCGCCGGGGGGAATGAGCAGTTCTTC CASRSAGGNEQFF
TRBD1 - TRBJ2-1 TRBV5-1 TGCGCCAGCAGCTTGTCAGGACAGGAATACAATGAGCAGTTCTTC CASSLSGQEYNEQFF
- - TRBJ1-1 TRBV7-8 TGTGCCAGCAGCTTAAGGGGGGACACTGAAGCTTTCTTT CASSLRGDTEAFF
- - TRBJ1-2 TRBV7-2 TGTGCCAGCAGCGCGGGACAACCTAACTATGGCTACACCTTC CASSAGQPNYGYTF
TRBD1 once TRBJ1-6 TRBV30 TGTGCCTGGAGTGGTCCCGGAGACAGGGGAAAATCACCCCTCCACTTT CAWSGPGDRGKSPLHF
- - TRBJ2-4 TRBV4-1 TGCGCCAGCAGCGTGGGGCCCGGTGGCTGGAACATTCAGTACTTC CASSVGPGGWNIQYF
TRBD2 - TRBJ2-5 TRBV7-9 TGTGCCAGCAGCTTAGGGACTAGCCTGGCCTGGGCCCAGTACTTC CASSLGTSLAWAQYF
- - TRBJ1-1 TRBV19 TGTGCCAGTAGGGAAACAGGGTCGCCCCTCGAAGCTTTCTTT CASRETGSPLEAFF
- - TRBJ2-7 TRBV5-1 TGCGCCAGCAGCCCCGGTACAGGGAACGCCTACGAGCAGTACTTC CASSPGTGNAYEQYF
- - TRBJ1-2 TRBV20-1 TGCAGTGCTAACCGAGGGGTTGGCTACACCTTC CSANRGVGYTF
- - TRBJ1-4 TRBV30 TGTGCCTGGAGTCGAACGGATCGAAATGAAAAACTGTTTTTT CAWSRTDRNEKLFF
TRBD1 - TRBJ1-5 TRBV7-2 TGTGCCAGCAGCTCCAGGGGGAATGGCAATCAGCCCCAGCATTTT CASSSRGNGNQPQHF
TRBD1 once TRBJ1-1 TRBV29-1 TGCAGCGCCCGACAGGGGGCTTGGGCTGAAGCTTTCTTT CSARQGAWAEAFF
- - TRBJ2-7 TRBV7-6 TGTGCCAGCAGCCAATCGTGGGGGACCTACGAGCAGTACTTC CASSQSWGTYEQYF
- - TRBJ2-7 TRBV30 TGTGCCTGGAGTGATCCGACACTAGCCGGAAACTACGAGCAGTACTTC CAWSDPTLAGNYEQYF
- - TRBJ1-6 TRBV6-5 TGTGCCAGCAGTCGAAACAGGGTCGGTTCACCCCTCCACTTT CASSRNRVGSPLHF
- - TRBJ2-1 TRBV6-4 TGTGCCAGCAGTGCCGAGGGGGGGGCCCCGGAGTTCTTC CASSAEGGAPEFF
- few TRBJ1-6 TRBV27 TGTGCCAGTAGAGGGAATAATTCACCCCTCCACTTT CASRGNNSPLHF
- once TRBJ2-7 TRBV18 TGTGCCAGCTCACCCCGGGAGTACGAGCAGTACTTC CASSPREYEQYF
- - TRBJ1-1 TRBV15 TGTGCCACCAGCAGAGATTTTCAGGGTTCCACTGAAGCTTTCTTT CATSRDFQGSTEAFF
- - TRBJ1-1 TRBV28 TGTGCCAGCAGTAATAGACCGAACACTGAAGCTTTCTTT CASSNRPNTEAFF
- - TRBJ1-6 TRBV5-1 TGCGCCAGCAGCTTGGGGCCAGCTAATTCACCCCTCCACTTT CASSLGPANSPLHF
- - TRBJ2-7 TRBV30 TGTGCCTGGAGTACCGGCAAGTTTTTTGGCGGGAAGAGCACCTACGAGCAGTACTTC CAWSTGKFFGGKSTYEQYF